Each of the 31 T cell receptor beta chains below was sequenced from the same sample in a study of T-cell reconstitution after alpha-beta-depleted transplantation in children. The library targeted TCRbeta and was prepared with unique molecular identifiers. TCRdb re-analysed the PCR reads in MiXCR, keeping a single row per CDR3 protein. Of about 600,000 distinct CDR3 sequences in the sample, roughly 24% are singletons; the top ten hold roughly 13%. Sample: PBMCs, mostly from graft donor cells, taken 360 days after TCRalphabeta/CD19-depleted stem cell transplant. All receptors come from a boy under two years old who had a stem cell transplant for acute myeloid leukemia, so the T cells may come from the graft donor.

This clonotype was recorded many times. J is TRBJ1-1 and V is TRBV12-3 or TRBV12-4; no definite D call. V lost 2 bases and J 3 bases, leaving 10 bases between the germline ends. The CDR3 is 14 amino acids. The CDR3 DNA reads TGTGCCAGCAGTTTAAGTATCGGGGACACTGAAGCTTTCTTT. Translation gives CASSLSIGDTEAFF.

This clonotype was found many times. The gene calls are TRBV6-2 or TRBV6-3 and TRBJ1-1; TRBD1 agrees at 10 bases. The trim removed 2 bases at V and 6 bases at J, leaving 6 bases unmatched. This CDR3 region has 15 residues. Looked up from germline, CDR1 is MNHEY and CDR2 is SVGEGT. The CDR3 region has the DNA TGTGCCAGCAGTTACCCCGGGACAGGGGAAGCTGAAGCTTTCTTT. Translating it yields CASSYPGTGEAEAFF.

The chain combines TRBV20-1 with TRBJ2-7; 11 nucleotides align to TRBD2. Germline V CDR1 and CDR2: DFQATT, SNEGSKA (reference sequence). There are 14 residues in the CDR3. The junction had 5 bases not matched to a gene; V was cut back by 1 base and J by 6 bases. This CDR3 reads CSARVAGGPSEQYV. The CDR3 bases are TGCAGTGCTAGAGTAGCGGGGGGGCCCAGCGAGCAGTACGTC.

This clonotype occurred many times. This rearrangement joins TRBV7-9 to TRBJ1-5; D might be TRBD1 (6 bases). This CDR3 has 13 amino acids. Germline CDR1 SEHNR, CDR2 FQNEAQ (reference sequence). V was pared by 3 bases and J by 7 bases, with 10 bases between. The CDR3 region has the DNA TGTGCCAGCAGCTTCGGGGGGCTGCAGCCCCAGCATTTT. Translation: CASSFGGLQPQHF.

There are many counts of this clonotype. The chain has TRBV10-2 and TRBJ2-2; 7 bases line up with TRBD2. The germline CDR1 and CDR2 sequences are WSHSY and SAAADI. The CDR3 length is 17 residues. J was trimmed by 3 bases and V by 8 bases; bases with no gene match: 15. In DNA, the CDR3 is TGCGCCAGCTCCCGACCCGGGGGGAGACGGGACACCGGGGAGCTGTTTTTT. It translates to CASSRPGGRRDTGELFF.

V gene TRBV6-2 or TRBV6-3 combines with J gene TRBJ2-5; 7 positions agree with TRBD1. The CDR3 has 11 residues. V lost 10 bases, J lost 4 bases, and 3 bases stayed unmatched. Germline V gene sequence: CDR1 MNHEY, CDR2 SVGEGT. For the CDR3, the DNA is TGTGCCACCACAGGGGCAGAGACCCAGTACTTC. Residues: CATTGAETQYF.

This clonotype appeared many times. In nucleotides, the CDR3 is TGCAGCGTTGAAATGACAGGGTTCGGGAACACTGAAGCTTTCTTT. Its translation: CSVEMTGFGNTEAFF. This sequence joins TRBV29-1 and TRBJ1-1, with 7 bases that match TRBD1. Looked up from germline, CDR1 is SQVTM and CDR2 is ANQGSEA. Losses at the gene ends were 2 bases for V and 1 base for J; bases not matched to a gene: 7. CDR3 length equals 15 residues.

The table lists this clonotype with many counts. The chain is built from TRBV20-1 and TRBJ1-4; D gene uncertain. CDR1 DFQATT and CDR2 SNEGSKA come from the germline V gene (reference sequence). V lost 3 bases, J lost 0 bases, and 11 bases lay in between. CDR3 length: 15 amino acids. The CDR3 bases are TGCAGTGCTAGCTTACAGCCTACAACTAATGAAAAACTGTTTTTT. Translating it yields CSASLQPTTNEKLFF.

This clonotype was recorded a few times. V usage is TRBV29-1 and J usage is TRBJ1-5, with D uncertain. The CDR3 sequence is 15 residues long. Germline lookup yields CDR1 SQVTM and CDR2 ANQGSEA. Trimming removed 4 bases from V and 0 bases from J, with 13 bases in between. The CDR3 nucleotides are TGCAGCGTTGGTCGGGCGGGGTATAGCAATCAGCCCCAGCATTTT. Protein product: CSVGRAGYSNQPQHF.

This clonotype was detected ten times or more. This chain connects TRBV29-1 to TRBJ2-7, with D possibly being TRBD2 (5 bases). Looked up from germline, CDR1 is SQVTM and CDR2 is ANQGSEA. This CDR3 spans 13 amino acids. Trimming removed 2 bases from V and 0 bases from J, with 8 bases in between. CDR3 amino acids: CSVESGSSYEQYF. As DNA, the CDR3 is TGCAGCGTTGAATCGGGGAGCTCCTACGAGCAGTACTTC.

This clonotype occurred many times. V gene TRBV28 combines with J gene TRBJ2-7; 9 bases are a match to TRBD1. The V gene's germline CDR1 is MDHEN and CDR2 SYDVKM. The CDR3 is made up of 15 amino acids. The V gene end was trimmed by 3 bases and the J gene end by 4 bases; junction bases not matched to a gene: 7. The chain's CDR3 is CASSLDRGGWYEQYV. For the CDR3, the DNA is TGTGCCAGCAGTTTGGACAGGGGCGGTTGGTACGAGCAGTACGTC.

The chain recombines TRBV2 with TRBJ2-1; possibly TRBD1 for D (6 bases). V lost 6 bases to trimming and J lost 6 bases, with 18 bases between them. CDR3 length: 15 residues. Germline CDR1 is SNHLY and CDR2 is FYNNEI. The CDR3 sequence is CASRVTTGIRNEQFF. CDR3 DNA: TGTGCCAGCAGGGTAACTACAGGGATTCGCAATGAGCAGTTCTTC. Using reference TRBV2 and TRBJ2-1 for the parts outside the CDR3, the full variable domain is EPEVTQTPSHQVTQMGQEVILRCVPISNHLYFYWYRQILGQKVEFLVSFYNNEISEKSEIFDDQFSVERPDGSNFTLKIRSTKLEDSAMYFCASRVTTGIRNEQFFGPGTRLTVL.

Turning to this clonotype: At one end the junction does not follow the germline gene, possibly because of a read error. The CDR3: CASSSSTGDTVELFF. The CDR3 DNA reads TGCGCCAGCAGCTCTTCGACAGGGGACACCGTGGAGCTGTTTTTT. The chain links TRBV5-1 to TRBJ2-2; 8 bases fit TRBD1. This CDR3 comprises 15 residues. Germline CDR1 reads SGHRS; CDR2 reads YFSETQ.

A few counts support this clonotype. The chain links TRBV29-1 to TRBJ2-2, with 7 bases aligning to TRBD1. The CDR3 has 13 amino acids. Germline V gene lookup returns CDR1 SQVTM and CDR2 ANQGSEA. J was trimmed by 7 bases and V by 7 bases; bases with no gene match: 9. In DNA form, the CDR3 reads TGCAGCGCTTCTGACAGGGCCCGCGGGGAGCTGTTTTTT. Translating it yields CSASDRARGELFF.

This clonotype was detected a few times. V usage is TRBV12-3 or TRBV12-4 and J usage is TRBJ2-2; TRBD1 matches 9 bases. V was pared by 6 bases and J by 6 bases, with 8 bases of the junction left unmatched. CDR3 length: 15 residues. CDR3 nucleotide sequence: TGTGCCAGCAGACCCACAGGGGGCGAAGCCGGGGAGCTGTTTTTT. This gives the protein CASRPTGGEAGELFF.

There are a few counts of this clonotype. The genes are TRBV7-2 and TRBJ2-7; 13 positions match TRBD2. The CDR3 contains 16 residues. The germline CDR1 and CDR2 sequences are SGHTA and FQGNSA. J was trimmed by 2 bases and V by 4 bases; bases with no gene match: 5. The CDR3 is CASSSGTSGTPYEQYF. Written as DNA, the CDR3 is TGTGCCAGCAGCTCTGGGACTAGCGGGACCCCCTACGAGCAGTACTTC.

This clonotype was detected ten times or more. The gene calls are TRBV6-1 and TRBJ2-1; 11 nucleotides line up with TRBD2. The germline V gene encodes CDR1 MNHNS and CDR2 SASEGT. CDR3 size: 14 residues. V shed 7 bases and J 7 bases; nucleotides not matched to a gene: 6. The CDR3 protein is CASKYSGGANEQFF. In DNA, the CDR3 is TGTGCCAGCAAATATAGCGGGGGGGCTAATGAGCAGTTCTTC.

This clonotype was counted at least ten times. The V gene is TRBV29-1, the J gene TRBJ2-7, with D possibly matching TRBD1 (6 bases). Germline values: CDR1 SQVTM, CDR2 ANQGSEA. CDR3 length equals 11 residues. V was shortened by 6 bases and J by 2 bases, with 8 bases between the two germline ends. The CDR3 region has the DNA TGCAGCGTCCAGGGGCCCTACGAGCAGTACTTC. It codes for CSVQGPYEQYF.

In its sample, this clonotype was seen many times. V gene TRBV14 combines with J gene TRBJ2-1; TRBD2 matches at 10 bases. Germline V gene lookup returns CDR1 SGHDN and CDR2 FVKESK. The CDR3 sequence is 18 residues long. V was clipped by 2 bases and J by 4 bases; unmatched bases: 11. The CDR3 nucleotides read TGTGCCAGCAGCCAATTAGGCCTAGCGGGGGCGAGATACAATGAGCAGTTCTTC. Translation gives CASSQLGLAGARYNEQFF.

This clonotype has ten or more counts. The chain couples TRBV3-1 to TRBJ2-5, with TRBD1 identical over 11 bases. V trimming: 4 bases; J trimming: 4 bases; junction bases outside the gene matches: 5. From germline, CDR1 is LGHDT and CDR2 YNNKEL (reference sequence). CDR3 length: 15 residues. This chain's CDR3 is CASSLRGTGGETQYF. The CDR3, as DNA: TGTGCCAGCAGCCTCCGTGGGACAGGGGGAGAGACCCAGTACTTC.

The sample holds many counts of this clonotype. The chain links TRBV28 to TRBJ2-4, with D possibly matching TRBD1 (6 bases). CDR1 is MDHEN, CDR2 SYDVKM, per germline. Between the trimmed V and J ends, which lost 3 bases and 1 base, there was a span of 19 bases. This CDR3 comprises 18 residues. CDR3 loop: CASSFSPPHTGAKNIQYF. CDR3 DNA: TGTGCCAGCAGTTTCTCGCCGCCCCACACAGGGGCCAAAAACATTCAGTACTTC.

The chain recombines TRBV5-1 with TRBJ1-1; D is ambiguous. V lost 4 bases and J 6 bases, leaving 13 bases between the germline ends. In germline, CDR1 is SGHRS, CDR2 YFSETQ. This CDR3 comprises 13 residues. The CDR3 nucleotides are TGCGCCAGCAGCCTCATGGCGGTCGCTGAAGCTTTCTTT. Its protein is CASSLMAVAEAFF.

The V and J genes are TRBV18 and TRBJ2-1, with TRBD1 as a possible D gene (5 bases). V lost 3 bases and J 1 base, leaving 7 bases between the germline ends. The CDR3 covers 14 residues. Germline lookup yields CDR1 KGHSH and CDR2 LQKENI. The CDR3 spells CASSPRESYNEQFF. The CDR3 nucleotides read TGTGCCAGCTCACCCAGGGAATCCTACAATGAGCAGTTCTTC.

This clonotype was counted a few times. This rearrangement joins TRBV29-1 to TRBJ1-1; D remains unclear. Trimming removed 5 bases at V and 6 bases at J, with 22 bases between. CDR1 is SQVTM, CDR2 ANQGSEA, per germline. The CDR3 contains 15 residues. CDR3 sequence (DNA): TGCAGCGTTCGACCCCGTTTCGGCTCTACCGCTGAAGCTTTCTTT. Its protein is CSVRPRFGSTAEAFF.

At least ten counts were recorded for this clonotype. The gene calls are TRBV25-1 and TRBJ1-2; perhaps TRBD1 as D (5 bases). Germline V gives CDR1 MGHDK, CDR2 SYGVNS. The CDR3 covers 13 residues. Trimming pared 4 bases from V and 7 bases from J, leaving 13 bases between. The CDR3, as DNA: TGTGCCAGCAGTGTAACAGGCCCGGCTGGCTACACCTTC. This encodes CASSVTGPAGYTF.

This clonotype came up a few times. This sequence joins TRBV9 and TRBJ2-2; 7 bases are shared with TRBD2. V was clipped by 0 bases and J by 5 bases; unmatched bases: 1. CDR1 is SGDLS, CDR2 YYNGEE, per germline. The CDR3 has 14 residues. The CDR3 region has the DNA TGTGCCAGCAGCGTAGCGGGGGGAACCGGGGAGCTGTTTTTT. Translated: CASSVAGGTGELFF.

This clonotype was recorded at least ten times. V gene TRBV20-1 combines with J gene TRBJ2-3, with TRBD1 identical over 7 bases. V gave up 0 bases and J gave up 2 bases; unmatched junction bases: 5. This CDR3 comprises 15 residues. Per the germline V gene, CDR1 is DFQATT and CDR2 is SNEGSKA (reference sequence). For the CDR3, the DNA is TGCAGTGCTAGAGATCGTGACAGGGTCACAGATACGCAGTATTTT. Its protein is CSARDRDRVTDTQYF.

This clonotype was seen only a few times. V gene TRBV20-1 combines with J gene TRBJ2-4, with D tentatively TRBD2 (6 bases). Per germline, CDR1 DFQATT and CDR2 SNEGSKA (reference sequence). This CDR3 has 18 amino acids. V gave up 3 bases and J gave up 3 bases, with 24 bases separating them. The CDR3 nucleotides read TGCAGTGCTAGCCCCCGGTATGAGGGACTCATAGTCAAAAACATTCAGTACTTC. It codes for CSASPRYEGLIVKNIQYF.

This clonotype was detected a few times. This chain links TRBV20-1 with TRBJ1-5, with TRBD1 identical over 7 bases. CDR3 length: 13 residues. Trimming at V came to 6 bases and at J to 2 bases, leaving 4 bases not matched to a gene. Germline V lookup: CDR1 DFQATT, CDR2 SNEGSKA (reference sequence). Written as DNA, the CDR3 is TGCAGTGCGGCAGGGACAGGCAATCAGCCCCAGCATTTT. Its translation: CSAAGTGNQPQHF.

The chain combines TRBV20-1 with TRBJ1-3; weak D call: TRBD1 (5 bases). The CDR3 is 15 amino acids. V lost 0 bases and J lost 4, with 13 bases in between. Germline V lookup: CDR1 DFQATT, CDR2 SNEGSKA (reference sequence). CDR3 sequence (DNA): TGCAGTGCTAGAGATAGGGGAGGAAAAGGAAACACCATATATTTT. It translates to CSARDRGGKGNTIYF.

This clonotype was recorded a few times. This sequence joins TRBV4-3 and TRBJ2-7; D remains unclear. V was pared by 0 bases and J by 7 bases, with 13 bases between. The CDR3 is 14 amino acids. Germline CDR1 LGHNA, CDR2 YSLEER. Here the CDR3 reads CASSQDTSSWEQYF. The DNA for the CDR3 is TGCGCCAGCAGCCAAGACACGAGTAGCTGGGAGCAGTACTTC.